This T cell receptor beta chain derives from a study of T cell responses to AZD1222 COVID-19 vaccine. The protocol was immunoSEQ multiplex PCR, while the TCRdb copy is restricted to in-frame clones and leaves out a portion. The data show 80,000 to 100,000 clones, with approximately 83% seen just once and about an eighth held by the top ten. As for this clone: Its specificity is unknown.

The study's findings and limits: Unmutated regions of variants are reportedly targeted by nearly half of spike-specific TCRs. Only five to seven individuals given AZD1222 were seropositive at baseline. The study found Spike-specific TCR breadth and depth rose after two AZD1222 doses.

CDR1 is SGHTA and CDR2 is FQGNSA in the germline V gene. This CDR3 has 14 residues. V was pared by 2 bases and J by 8 bases, with 6 bases of the junction left unmatched. The material sequenced was peripheral blood, taken 28 days after the second AZD1222 dose. This chain connects TRBV7-2 to TRBJ1-2; 9 bases are shared with TRBD1. The sequence came from an adult who received the AZD1222 COVID-19 vaccine. The CDR3 here is CASSLRGTGWGYTF. In DNA, the CDR3 is TGTGCCAGCAGCTTAAGGGGGACAGGGTGGGGCTACACCTTC.